This T cell receptor beta chain is from a study of cytomegalovirus exposure and HLA in healthy donors. For the study at large: Inside one of the first data releases sat about 85 million unique TCRs taken from HLA-typed donors. The study, taken as a whole, reports: Cytomegalovirus association was assigned to more than 150 TCR beta chains. Accurate predictions that matched the HLA-A and HLA-B alleles of most subjects were reportedly made from TCR beta sequences.

PCR was performed using 60 Vbeta and 13 Jbeta primers. Using immunoSEQ multiplex PCR, the repertoire was profiled, and TCRdb retains in-frame clones only, with some absent. This table holds roughly 100,000 clones, 76% found once. The CDR3 has 16 amino acids. Per germline, CDR1 SGHTS and CDR2 YDEGEE. This clone has more than one count but fewer than ten. Its target is not known. An end of the junction does not agree with germline; a read error may underlie this. The chain joins TRBV5-8 to TRBJ1-1, with TRBD1 as a possible D gene (6 bases). This receptor was taken from a man between 40 and 49 years old in good health and CMV-seronegative. Sequenced sample: PBMCs. CDR3 sequence: CASTFAGAILKTEAFF. In nucleotides, the CDR3 is TGTGCCAGCACCTTCGCGGGGGCTATTCTGAAAACTGAAGCTTTCTTT.